This T cell receptor beta chain was found in a study of T-cell memory formation after mild COVID-19. Study background: Among the donors, TCR clusters were largely specific to each donor. Study results and limitations: CD4+ bias marked clones expanding day 15 to 37, unlike balanced contracting clones. In second-wave clones peaking day 37, SARS-CoV-2 specificity remained unconfirmed.

This clonotype has at least ten counts. Antigen specificity is unknown. Researchers used 5'RACE with constant-segment primers to make TCR alpha and TCR beta cDNA libraries that carry sample barcodes and UMIs. MiXCR, run by TCRdb on the 5' RACE reads, gives a single entry per CDR3 protein. The sample contains 350,000 to 450,000 distinct CDR3 sequences, over 15% of which appear only once. This CDR3 spans 11 amino acids. The germline CDR1 and CDR2 sequences are SGHNT and YYREEE (reference sequence). Trimming took 0 bases from V and 8 from J, leaving 3 bases between them. This receptor was obtained from an adult woman who had mild COVID-19 (a few samples of this study predate the infection). Cell type and time point are not known. The sequencing sample was made of PBMCs or a T cell subset sorted from them (not recorded which). V and J are TRBV5-4 and TRBJ2-1; D gene ambiguous. CDR3 sequence reads: CASSLDDEQFF. DNA of the CDR3: TGTGCCAGCAGCTTGGATGATGAGCAGTTCTTC. Full variable domain (outside the CDR3, taken from reference TRBV5-4 and TRBJ2-1): ETGVTQSPTHLIKTRGQQVTLRCSSQSGHNTVSWYQQALGQGPQFIFQYYREEENGRGNFPPRFSGLQFPNYSSELNVNALELDDSALYLCASSLDDEQFFGPGTRLTVL.